Sequencing of this T cell receptor beta chain was carried out in a study of T cell repertoires in cytomegalovirus infection. The wider study: Based on public TCR beta signatures, there were indications of CMV infection and of a matching HLA type.

In TCRdb, the reads were re-called with MiXCR into one record per CDR3 protein. The data contain hundreds of thousands of distinct CDR3 sequences, roughly a third of them singletons. Study-level points and caveats: CMV-specific HLA-C-restricted TCR beta clonotypes dominated the ex vivo response. Totalled public TCR beta family frequency picked out people who carried CMV plus the relevant HLA.

Of note for this clonotype: Its cognate antigen is unknown.

This CDR3 comprises 15 residues. From germline, CDR1 is SGHTA and CDR2 FQGNSA. V was cut by 4 bases and J by 0 bases, with 10 bases left in between. The chain employs TRBV7-2 and TRBJ2-1; D is ambiguous. The TCR originated in a human donor in good health (CMV status not recorded). Some clones in this sample may be carry-over from other donors' samples. The specimen comprised cultured PBMCs, sampled from culture after CMV antigen stimulation. This CDR3 reads CASSWPDTSYNEQFF. The CDR3 bases are TGTGCCAGCAGCTGGCCCGACACCTCCTACAATGAGCAGTTCTTC.